The clone carrying this T cell receptor (beta chain) was observed once. Its antigen is as yet unknown. Clones were read by immunoSEQ multiplex PCR, and TCRdb kept only the in-frame ones, dropping some. This sample has over 120,000 clones; 90% occur once, and the top ten carry roughly 6.5%. This sample stems from a study of cytomegalovirus exposure and HLA in healthy donors. Study-level information: According to later analysis, the same platform produced the 120 or so validation and approximately 700 first-cohort repertoires.

Trimming removed 5 bases from V and 7 bases from J, with 20 bases in between. The germline V gene has CDR1 MDHEN and CDR2 SYDVKM. The CDR3 contains 15 residues. Study observations and caveats: Per published reports, the classifier diagnosed cytomegalovirus status with high specificity and sensitivity. Most observed TCR sequences were rare, whereas some public TCRs were detected in many donors. There were around 160 TCR beta chains listed as cytomegalovirus-associated.

The source material was PBMCs. The clonotype originates from a woman aged 25 to 39 in good health and CMV-seropositive. V is TRBV28 and J is TRBJ2-5, with D perhaps TRBD1 (6 bases). In nucleotides, the CDR3 is TGTGCCAGCAGTGGGCAGGGGTCCTTTCCGGGGACCCAGTACTTC. This encodes CASSGQGSFPGTQYF.